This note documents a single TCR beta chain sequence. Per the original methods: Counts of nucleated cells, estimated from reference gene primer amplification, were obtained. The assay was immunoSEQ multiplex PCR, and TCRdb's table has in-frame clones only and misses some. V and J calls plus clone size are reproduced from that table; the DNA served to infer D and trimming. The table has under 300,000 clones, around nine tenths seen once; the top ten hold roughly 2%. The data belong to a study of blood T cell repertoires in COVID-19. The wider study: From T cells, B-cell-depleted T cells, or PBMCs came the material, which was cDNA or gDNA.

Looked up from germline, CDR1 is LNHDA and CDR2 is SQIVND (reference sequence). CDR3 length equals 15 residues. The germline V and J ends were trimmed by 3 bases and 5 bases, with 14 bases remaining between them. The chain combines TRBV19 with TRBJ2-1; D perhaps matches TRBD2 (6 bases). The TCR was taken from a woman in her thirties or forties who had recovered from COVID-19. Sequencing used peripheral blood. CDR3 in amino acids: CASSIDGSNNNEQFF. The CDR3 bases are TGTGCCAGTAGTATCGACGGGAGCAATAACAATGAGCAGTTCTTC.